One and the same sample provided the 7 T cell receptor beta chains below, sequenced in a study of OX40 agonist ivuxolimab in advanced cancers. Using immunoSEQ multiplex PCR, the repertoire was profiled, and TCRdb retains in-frame clones only, with some absent. This repertoire shows roughly 80,000 clones, 86% found once; its top ten account for 1.5% to 2%. The sample consisted of CD4+ or CD8+ T cells sorted from blood, taken in a trial of the OX40 agonist ivuxolimab. These receptors were obtained from an adult with an advanced solid tumor such as melanoma, head and neck, liver or kidney cancer.

The V and J genes are TRBV7-3 and TRBJ1-2; D remains ambiguous. V lost 1 base to trimming and J lost 4 bases, with 10 bases between them. The CDR3 length is 14 residues. Germline V gene sequence: CDR1 SGHTA, CDR2 FQGTGA. This CDR3 reads CASSLNSAGYGYTF. The CDR3 DNA sequence: TGTGCCAGCAGCTTAAACTCAGCGGGCTATGGCTACACCTTC.

The J gene is TRBJ1-3, the V gene TRBV21-1; TRBD1, the table's D call, lacks a check against the DNA. TRBV21-1 is a pseudogene. There are 20 residues in the CDR3. For the CDR3, the DNA is TGTGCCAGCAGCAAAGCGGTCGCAGACAGGCTAGGTGACTCTGGAAACACCATATATTTT. It specifies CASSKAVADRLGDSGNTIYF.

This chain links TRBV28 with TRBJ1-4; 7 bases are a match to TRBD1. The CDR3 consists of 14 residues. Germline loops: CDR1 MDHEN, CDR2 SYDVKM. The junction had 8 bases not matched to a gene; V was cut back by 5 bases and J by 8 bases. CDR3: CASSVRDSGEKLFF. The CDR3 bases are TGTGCCAGCAGTGTCCGGGACAGCGGAGAAAAACTGTTTTTT. Together with reference TRBV28 and TRBJ1-4, the CDR3 gives the full variable domain: DVKVTQSSRYLVKRTGEKVFLECVQDMDHENMFWYRQDPGLGLRLIYFSYDVKMKEKGDIPEGYSVSREKKERFSLILESASTNQTSMYLCASSVRDSGEKLFFGSGTQLSVL.

The chain joins TRBV11-1 to TRBJ2-3; TRBD1 is a possible D gene (6 bases). CDR1 is SGHAT, CDR2 FQDESV, per germline (reference sequence). V was cut by 5 bases and J by 6 bases, with 15 bases left in between. CDR3 size: 14 residues. CDR3 coding DNA: TGTGCCAGCAGCCTGTCAGGGGCGGCGGATACGCAGTATTTT. This sequence encodes CASSLSGAADTQYF.

This chain links TRBV9 with TRBJ2-2; no firm D call. Deletions cut 3 bases from V and 0 bases from J, with 9 bases between. The germline V gene has CDR1 SGDLS and CDR2 YYNGEE. The CDR3 runs 15 residues. CDR3 protein: CASSAGAANTGELFF. CDR3 nucleotide sequence: TGTGCCAGCAGCGCCGGAGCAGCGAACACCGGGGAGCTGTTTTTT.

The rearrangement uses TRBV6-1 and TRBJ1-1; 8 positions match TRBD1. Trimming took 6 bases from V and 3 from J; bases not matched to a gene: 3. The CDR3 is made up of 13 amino acids. Germline CDR1 is MNHNS and CDR2 is SASEGT. The DNA for the CDR3 is TGTGCCAGCAGGGGACAGGTTTACACTGAAGCTTTCTTT. It translates to CASRGQVYTEAFF.

The genes are TRBV18 and TRBJ2-2; the D gene is possibly TRBD1 (5 bases). The germline V gene has CDR1 KGHSH and CDR2 LQKENI. V was shortened by 2 bases and J by 9 bases, with 7 bases between the two germline ends. CDR3 length: 12 amino acids. The CDR3 spells CASSPKDRELFF. As DNA, the CDR3 is TGTGCCAGCTCACCAAAGGACAGGGAGCTGTTTTTT.